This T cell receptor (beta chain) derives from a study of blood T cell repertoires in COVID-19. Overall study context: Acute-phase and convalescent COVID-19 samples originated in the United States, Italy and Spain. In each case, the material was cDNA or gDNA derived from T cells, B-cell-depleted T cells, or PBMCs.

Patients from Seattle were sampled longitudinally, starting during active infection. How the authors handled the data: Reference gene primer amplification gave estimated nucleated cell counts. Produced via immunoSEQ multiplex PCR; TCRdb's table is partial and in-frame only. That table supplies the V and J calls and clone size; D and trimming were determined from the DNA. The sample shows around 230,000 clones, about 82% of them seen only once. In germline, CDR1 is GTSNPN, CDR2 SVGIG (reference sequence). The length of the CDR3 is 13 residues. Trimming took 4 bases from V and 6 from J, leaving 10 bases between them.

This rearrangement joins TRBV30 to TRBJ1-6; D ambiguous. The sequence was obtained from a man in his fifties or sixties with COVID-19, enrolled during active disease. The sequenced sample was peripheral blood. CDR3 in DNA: TGTGCCTGGATGGGCCAAACTAATTCACCCCTCCACTTT. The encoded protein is CAWMGQTNSPLHF.